The entry that follows covers one T cell receptor (beta chain) sequence. The record originates from a study of blood T cell repertoires in COVID-19. The overall study: The United States, Italy and Spain provided the acute and convalescent COVID-19 samples. PBMCs, B-cell-depleted T cells, or T cells were the source of the cDNA or gDNA that made up the material.

This CDR3 has 13 amino acids. V lost 7 bases to trimming and J lost 6 bases, with 16 bases between them. Germline V gene data show CDR1 as MNHEY and CDR2 as SVGEGT. In the original workflow: Estimation of nucleated cell counts was performed using reference gene primer amplification. Produced via immunoSEQ multiplex PCR; TCRdb's table is partial and in-frame only. V and J calls and clone size are those listed in that table; D and trimming were worked out from the DNA. This sample has over 140,000 clones, with around 80% found just once. Material: peripheral blood. V gene TRBV6-2 or TRBV6-3 combines with J gene TRBJ2-7; D gene unclear. The sequence was collected from an elderly woman with active or convalescent COVID-19. The CDR3 DNA sequence: TGTGCCAGCATCCCAACCTCGCGATCCGAGCAGTACTTC. As protein: CASIPTSRSEQYF.